This T cell receptor (beta chain) was captured in a study of post-analysis software for immune sequencing data. Broader study findings: Batch-mates among the samples co-clustered strongly by F measure. There was significantly lower normalized Chao1 diversity in multiple sclerosis patients than in controls. There were five or six TRBV segments more frequent in patients than controls, and TRBV5-6, TRBV5-1 and TRBV20-1 were among them.

There are a few counts of this clonotype. The antigen is unknown. J gave up 10 bases and V 3 bases, and 7 bases lay outside the gene matches. The CDR3 totals 15 residues. Germline assignment: CDR1 ENHRY and CDR2 SYGVKD. TCR beta libraries were prepared from cDNA with unique molecular identifiers. T cells numbering roughly 0.95 to 11 million gave rise to some 520,000 cDNA molecules. Each CDR3 protein is one row after TCRdb ran MiXCR on the PCR reads. The sample lists about 800,000 distinct CDR3 sequences; just under 30% were seen once. What was sequenced was blood. The sequence was collected from a girl between 10 and 17 years old with multiple sclerosis. This chain uses TRBV10-3 with TRBJ2-1; 12 nucleotides line up with TRBD2. The CDR3 DNA is TGTGCCATCAGTGACCTAGCGGGAGGGGGGTACGAGCAGTTCTTC. Its translation is CAISDLAGGGYEQFF.